Below are 8 T cell receptor beta chains sequenced from a single sample in a study of T cell clonotyping in hematopoietic cell transplantation. Libraries were prepared by immunoSEQ multiplex PCR; TCRdb keeps only in-frame clonotypes and omits some of them. The data show roughly 4,500 clones, around 82% seen once. Sample: peripheral blood mononuclear cells, taken 180 days after allogeneic stem cell transplant. The receptors were gathered from a male patient in his sixties or seventies who had an allogeneic stem cell transplant from an unrelated donor, so T cells may come from the graft donor. Some clones in this sample may be carry-over from other donors' samples.

The chain joins TRBV15 to TRBJ1-2, with TRBD1 matching 7 bases. There are 14 residues in the CDR3. Germline V gene lookup returns CDR1 LNHNV and CDR2 YYDKDF (reference sequence). With 0 bases clipped from V and 8 bases from J, the junction kept 6 bases outside the gene matches. As DNA, the CDR3 is TGTGCCACCAGCAGAGAAGACAGGGTTTTGGGCTACACCTTC. Protein: CATSREDRVLGYTF.

The chain combines TRBV19 with TRBJ1-1; a weak D match, TRBD1 (6 bases). V lost 7 bases to trimming and J lost 2 bases, with 14 bases between them. The CDR3 covers 14 residues. Germline CDR1 LNHDA, CDR2 SQIVND (reference sequence). CDR3: CASIQGRTNTEAFF. The CDR3 nucleotides are TGTGCCAGTATTCAGGGGAGAACCAACACTGAAGCTTTCTTT.

This clone appeared once. The chain joins TRBV19 to TRBJ1-2; 8 bases are shared with TRBD1. The CDR3 is 14 residues long. Germline CDR1 LNHDA, CDR2 SQIVND (reference sequence). The trim removed 6 bases at V and 0 bases at J, leaving 3 bases unmatched. The CDR3 nucleotides read TGTGCCAGTAGACAGACAGGGGCTAACTATGGCTACACCTTC. Translation: CASRQTGANYGYTF.

V and J are TRBV28 and TRBJ2-7; D is ambiguous. The V gene's germline CDR1 is MDHEN and CDR2 SYDVKM. The germline V and J ends were trimmed by 6 bases and 2 bases, with 8 bases remaining between them. The CDR3 contains 12 residues. CDR3 nucleotide sequence: TGTGCCAGCAGCCGTACAGCCTACGAGCAGTACTTC. This encodes CASSRTAYEQYF. Filled out from reference TRBV28 and TRBJ2-7, the complete variable domain reads DVKVTQSSRYLVKRTGEKVFLECVQDMDHENMFWYRQDPGLGLRLIYFSYDVKMKEKGDIPEGYSVSREKKERFSLILESASTNQTSMYLCASSRTAYEQYFGPGTRLTVT.

The chain uses TRBV19 and TRBJ1-5, with TRBD1 as a possible D gene (5 bases). Germline CDR1 is LNHDA and CDR2 is SQIVND (reference sequence). V lost 8 bases and J lost 6, with 14 bases in between. The CDR3 sequence is 13 residues long. As DNA, the CDR3 is TGTGCCAGTGATTGGGGGGTGGCTCAGCCCCAGCATTTT. Translating it yields CASDWGVAQPQHF.

The rearrangement joins TRBV5-1 to TRBJ2-3, with D tentatively TRBD2 (6 bases). Germline lookup yields CDR1 SGHRS and CDR2 YFSETQ. The V gene lost 5 bases and the J gene lost 0 bases, with 10 bases spanning the gap. The CDR3 totals 14 residues. The CDR3 loop is CASRSGESTDTQYF. The CDR3 bases are TGCGCCAGCAGGTCGGGGGAGAGCACAGATACGCAGTATTTT. The entire variable domain, with the rest obtained from reference TRBV5-1 and TRBJ2-3, is as follows: KAGVTQTPRYLIKTRGQQVTLSCSPISGHRSVSWYQQTPGQGLQFLFEYFSETQRNKGNFPGRFSGRQFSNSRSEMNVSTLELGDSALYLCASRSGESTDTQYFGPGTRLTVL.

The chain uses TRBV11-3 and TRBJ2-2, with 8 nucleotides matching TRBD1. Germline loops: CDR1 SGHNT, CDR2 YENEEA. This CDR3 is 17 amino acids long. The J segment lost 0 bases and the V segment lost 5 bases, leaving 8 bases of the junction unmatched. CDR3 nucleotide sequence: TGTGCCAGCAGCCGATCCAGGGGGCCCTCGAACACCGGGGAGCTGTTTTTT. This codes for CASSRSRGPSNTGELFF.

The rearrangement joins TRBV19 to TRBJ1-2; 10 bases are a match to TRBD1. J gave up 4 bases and V 4 bases, and 6 bases lay outside the gene matches. CDR3 length: 15 residues. Germline V gene sequence: CDR1 LNHDA, CDR2 SQIVND (reference sequence). The CDR3 loop is CASSNDRGRFYGYTF. CDR3 nucleotides: TGTGCCAGTAGTAACGACAGGGGGCGTTTCTATGGCTACACCTTC.